Detailed here is one T cell receptor (beta chain). The antigen is unknown. The primer mix had 60 V beta and 13 J beta primers. TCRdb keeps only in-frame clones here, not all; method: immunoSEQ multiplex PCR. Of 95,000 to 110,000 clones in the sample, roughly 79% were seen once. These data come from a study of glioma-infiltrating T cells after dendritic cell vaccination. For the study at large: Three intradermal dendritic cell vaccine injections were given every two weeks. Whole-study findings and limits: Longer survival after dendritic cell vaccination followed higher pretreatment TIL content.

The ends lost 5 bases at V and 5 bases at J; junction bases unmatched: 7. The CDR3 length is 14 residues. Germline lookup yields CDR1 SGHTA and CDR2 FQGTGA. The input for sequencing was blood, taken before dendritic cell vaccination. The chain links TRBV7-3 to TRBJ2-7, with 9 bases lining up with TRBD1. The sequence was collected from a human donor with glioblastoma. CDR3 loop: CASSTGGDFNEQYF. In DNA, the CDR3 is TGTGCCAGCAGCACAGGGGGCGATTTTAACGAGCAGTACTTC.